The clone carrying this T cell receptor (beta chain) was seen a few times. What it binds is not known. V was clipped by 0 bases and J by 7 bases; unmatched bases: 8. There are 15 residues in the CDR3. Germline V gene data show CDR1 as MGHRA and CDR2 as YSYEKL. The authors ran the assay at deep level. Data came from immunoSEQ multiplex PCR; TCRdb stores just in-frame clones and leaves some out. The repertoire consists of over 2,000,000 clones, with about 93% occurring once and the leading ten covering under 2%. This entry is derived from a study of shared clonotypes between healthy human individuals. Study context: The donor pool was made up of a couple of women and three men aged 18 to 49.

CD45RO-negative cells were positively selected for CCR7, leaving out terminally differentiated effector memory CD45RA+ cells. Findings and caveats of the study: Non-shared clonotypes were found to have lower generation probabilities than the clonotypes that were shared by all four of the sorted-subset donors.

The sequence derives from a man aged 18 to 30 in good health. Some clones in this sample may be carry-over from other donors' samples. V gene TRBV4-1 combines with J gene TRBJ1-1; the match to TRBD1 covers 7 bases. Sequenced input: naive CD8+ T cells from PBMCs. The CDR3 bases are TGCGCCAGCAGCCAAGATAGTTACAGGGGTATTGAAGCTTTCTTT. Translating it yields CASSQDSYRGIEAFF.